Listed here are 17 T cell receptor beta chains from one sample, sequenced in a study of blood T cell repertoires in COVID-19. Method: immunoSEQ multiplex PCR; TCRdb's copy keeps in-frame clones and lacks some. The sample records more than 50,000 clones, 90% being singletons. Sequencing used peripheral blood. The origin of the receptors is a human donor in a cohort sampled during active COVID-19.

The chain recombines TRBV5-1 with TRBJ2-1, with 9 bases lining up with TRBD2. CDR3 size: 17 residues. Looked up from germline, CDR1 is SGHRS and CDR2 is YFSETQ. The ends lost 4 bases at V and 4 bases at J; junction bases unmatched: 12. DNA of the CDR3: TGCGCCAGCAGCCCCAGCTCCCCCGCGGGGGGGTACAATGAGCAGTTCTTC. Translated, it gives CASSPSSPAGGYNEQFF. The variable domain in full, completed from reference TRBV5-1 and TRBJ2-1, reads KAGVTQTPRYLIKTRGQQVTLSCSPISGHRSVSWYQQTPGQGLQFLFEYFSETQRNKGNFPGRFSGRQFSNSRSEMNVSTLELGDSALYLCASSPSSPAGGYNEQFFGPGTRLTVL.

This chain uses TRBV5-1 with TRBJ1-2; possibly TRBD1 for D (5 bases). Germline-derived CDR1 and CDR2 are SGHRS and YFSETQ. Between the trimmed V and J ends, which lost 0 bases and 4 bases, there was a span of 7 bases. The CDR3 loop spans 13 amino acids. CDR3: CASSLDDSYGYTF. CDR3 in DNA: TGCGCCAGCAGCTTGGATGACAGCTATGGCTACACCTTC.

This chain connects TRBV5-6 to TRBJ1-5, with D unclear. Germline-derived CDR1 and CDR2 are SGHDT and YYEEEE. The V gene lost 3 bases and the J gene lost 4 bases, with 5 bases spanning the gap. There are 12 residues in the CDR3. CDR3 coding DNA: TGTGCCAGCAGCTATTTAAATCAGCCCCAGCATTTT. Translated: CASSYLNQPQHF. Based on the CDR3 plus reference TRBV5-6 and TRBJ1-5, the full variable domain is DAGVTQSPTHLIKTRGQQVTLRCSPKSGHDTVSWYQQALGQGPQFIFQYYEEEERQRGNFPDRFSGHQFPNYSSELNVNALLLGDSALYLCASSYLNQPQHFGDGTRLSIL.

This CDR3 is CASSRPPTENYEQYV. DNA for the CDR3: TGTGCCAGCAGCCGTCCCCCGACAGAGAACTACGAGCAGTACGTC. The chain joins TRBV7-9 to TRBJ2-7; a weak D match, TRBD1 (5 bases). V lost 5 bases, J lost 3 bases, and 17 bases lay in between. In germline, CDR1 is SEHNR, CDR2 FQNEAQ (reference sequence). The CDR3 is 15 residues long.

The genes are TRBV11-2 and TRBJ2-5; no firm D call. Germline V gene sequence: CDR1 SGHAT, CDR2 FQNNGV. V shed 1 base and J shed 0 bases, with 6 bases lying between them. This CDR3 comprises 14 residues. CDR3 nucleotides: TGTGCCAGCAGCTTAGGAGTACACCAAGAGACCCAGTACTTC. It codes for CASSLGVHQETQYF.

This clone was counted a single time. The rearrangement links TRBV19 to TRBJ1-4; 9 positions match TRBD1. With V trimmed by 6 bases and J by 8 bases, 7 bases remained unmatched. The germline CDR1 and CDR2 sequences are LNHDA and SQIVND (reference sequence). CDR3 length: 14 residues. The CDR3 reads CASSAGTGKEKLFF. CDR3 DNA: TGTGCCAGTAGCGCCGGGACAGGGAAAGAAAAACTGTTTTTT.

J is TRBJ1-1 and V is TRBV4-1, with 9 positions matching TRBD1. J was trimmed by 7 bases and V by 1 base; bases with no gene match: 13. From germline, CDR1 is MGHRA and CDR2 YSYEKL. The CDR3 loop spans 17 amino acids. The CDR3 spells CASSQVGTGRVRFEAFF. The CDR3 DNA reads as TGCGCCAGCAGCCAAGTAGGGACAGGGAGGGTTAGATTTGAAGCTTTCTTT.

The CDR3 here is CASSLGQQGGNTIYF. DNA of the CDR3: TGTGCCAGCAGCTTAGGACAACAGGGAGGAAACACCATATATTTT. The V call is TRBV7-2, the J call TRBJ1-3; D perhaps matches TRBD1 (6 bases). Trimming took 1 base from V and 4 from J, leaving 11 bases between them. Germline assignment: CDR1 SGHTA and CDR2 FQGNSA. The CDR3 totals 15 residues.

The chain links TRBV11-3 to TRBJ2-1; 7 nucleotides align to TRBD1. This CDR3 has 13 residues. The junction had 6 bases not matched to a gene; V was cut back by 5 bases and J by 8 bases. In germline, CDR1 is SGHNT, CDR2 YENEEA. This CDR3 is CASSPHRGDEQFF. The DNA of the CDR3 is TGTGCCAGCAGCCCTCACAGGGGCGATGAGCAGTTCTTC.

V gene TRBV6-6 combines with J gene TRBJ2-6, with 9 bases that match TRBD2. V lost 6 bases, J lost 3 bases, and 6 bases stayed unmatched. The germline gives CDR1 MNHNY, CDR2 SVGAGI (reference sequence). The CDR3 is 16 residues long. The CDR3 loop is CASRAGGPYGANVLTF. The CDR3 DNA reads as TGTGCCAGCAGGGCGGGAGGGCCTTATGGGGCCAACGTCCTGACTTTC.

Here the CDR3 reads CASSLRGGEREQFF. The CDR3, as DNA: TGTGCCAGCAGCTTAAGGGGAGGGGAAAGGGAGCAGTTCTTC. The chain links TRBV7-9 to TRBJ2-1; TRBD2 matches at 7 bases. The trim removed 2 bases at V and 10 bases at J, leaving 8 bases unmatched. This CDR3 is 14 amino acids long. Per the germline V gene, CDR1 is SEHNR and CDR2 is FQNEAQ (reference sequence).

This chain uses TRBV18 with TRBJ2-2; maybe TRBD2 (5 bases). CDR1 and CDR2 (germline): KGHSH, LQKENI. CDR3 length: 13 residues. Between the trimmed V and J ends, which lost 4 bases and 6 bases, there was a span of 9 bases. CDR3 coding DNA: TGTGCCAGCTCACGGGGAGATTCCGGGGAGCTGTTTTTT. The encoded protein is CASSRGDSGELFF. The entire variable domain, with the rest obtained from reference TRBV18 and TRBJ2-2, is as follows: NAGVMQNPRHLVRRRGQEARLRCSPMKGHSHVYWYRQLPEEGLKFMVYLQKENIIDESGMPKERFSAEFPKEGPSILRIQQVVRGDSAAYFCASSRGDSGELFFGEGSRLTVL.

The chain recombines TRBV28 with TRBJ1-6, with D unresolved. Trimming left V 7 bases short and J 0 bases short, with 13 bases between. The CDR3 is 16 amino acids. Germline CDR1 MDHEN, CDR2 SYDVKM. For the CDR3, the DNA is TGTGCCAGCAATATGATAGGGAGCTCCTATAATTCACCCCTCCACTTT. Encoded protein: CASNMIGSSYNSPLHF.

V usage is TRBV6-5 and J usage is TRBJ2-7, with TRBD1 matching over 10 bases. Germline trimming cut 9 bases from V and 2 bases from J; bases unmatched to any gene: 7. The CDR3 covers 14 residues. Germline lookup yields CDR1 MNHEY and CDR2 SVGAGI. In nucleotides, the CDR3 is TGTGCCAGTCGACCGGGACAGGGGACCTACGAGCAGTACGTC. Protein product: CASRPGQGTYEQYV.

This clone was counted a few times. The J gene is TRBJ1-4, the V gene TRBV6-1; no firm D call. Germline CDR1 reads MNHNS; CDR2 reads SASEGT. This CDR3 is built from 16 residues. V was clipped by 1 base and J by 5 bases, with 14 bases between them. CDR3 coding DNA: TGTGCCAGCAGTGAAGTGGTTAACGGAGGAAATGAAAAACTGTTTTTT. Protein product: CASSEVVNGGNEKLFF.

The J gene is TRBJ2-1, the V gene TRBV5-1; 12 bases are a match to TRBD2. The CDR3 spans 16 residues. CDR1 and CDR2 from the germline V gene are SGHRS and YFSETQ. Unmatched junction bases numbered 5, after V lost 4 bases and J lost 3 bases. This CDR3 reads CASSPSSGRVYNEQFF. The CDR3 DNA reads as TGCGCCAGCAGCCCCTCTAGCGGGAGGGTCTACAATGAGCAGTTCTTC.

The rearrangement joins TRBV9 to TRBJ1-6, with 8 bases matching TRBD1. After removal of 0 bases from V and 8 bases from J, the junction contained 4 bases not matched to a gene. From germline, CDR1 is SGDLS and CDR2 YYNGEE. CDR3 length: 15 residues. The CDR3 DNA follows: TGTGCCAGCAGCGTAGGACAGGGGAATCATTCACCCCTCCACTTT. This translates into CASSVGQGNHSPLHF.